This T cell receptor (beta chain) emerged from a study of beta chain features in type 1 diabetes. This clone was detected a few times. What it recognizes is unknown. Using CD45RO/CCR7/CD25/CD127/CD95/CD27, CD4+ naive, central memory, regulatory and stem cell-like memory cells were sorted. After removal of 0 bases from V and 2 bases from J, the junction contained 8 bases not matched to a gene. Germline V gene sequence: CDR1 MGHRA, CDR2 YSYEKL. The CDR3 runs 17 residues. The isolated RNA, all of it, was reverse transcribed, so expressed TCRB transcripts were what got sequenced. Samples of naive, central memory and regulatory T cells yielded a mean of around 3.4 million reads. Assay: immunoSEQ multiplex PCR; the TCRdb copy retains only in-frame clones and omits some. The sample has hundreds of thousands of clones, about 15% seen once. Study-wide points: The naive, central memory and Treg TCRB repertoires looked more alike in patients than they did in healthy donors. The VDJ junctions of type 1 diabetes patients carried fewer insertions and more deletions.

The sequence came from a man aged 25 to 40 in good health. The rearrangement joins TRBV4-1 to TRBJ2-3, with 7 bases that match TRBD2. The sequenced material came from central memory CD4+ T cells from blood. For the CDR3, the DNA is TGCGCCAGCAGCCAAGACCATCGGGGGAGGGTCACAGATACGCAGTATTTT. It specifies CASSQDHRGRVTDTQYF.